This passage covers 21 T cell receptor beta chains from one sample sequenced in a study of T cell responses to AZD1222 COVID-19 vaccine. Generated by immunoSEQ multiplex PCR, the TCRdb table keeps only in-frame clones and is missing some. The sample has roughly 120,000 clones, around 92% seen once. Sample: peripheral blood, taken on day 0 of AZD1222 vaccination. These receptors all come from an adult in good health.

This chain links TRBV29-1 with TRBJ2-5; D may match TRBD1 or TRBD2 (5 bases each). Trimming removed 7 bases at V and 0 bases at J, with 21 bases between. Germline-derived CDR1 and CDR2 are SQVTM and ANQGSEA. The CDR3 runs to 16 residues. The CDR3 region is CSGGTRLNSNQETQYF. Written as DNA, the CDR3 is TGCAGCGGTGGGACCCGACTAAACTCTAACCAAGAGACCCAGTACTTC.

The CDR3 sequence: CASSIYGSSYNEQFF. The CDR3 DNA follows: TGTGCCAGCAGCATTTACGGCAGCTCCTACAATGAGCAGTTCTTC. The chain links TRBV27 to TRBJ2-1; unclear D gene. V lost 6 bases and J 0 bases, leaving 12 bases between the germline ends. The CDR3 totals 15 residues. Germline CDR1 MNHEY, CDR2 SMNVEV (reference sequence).

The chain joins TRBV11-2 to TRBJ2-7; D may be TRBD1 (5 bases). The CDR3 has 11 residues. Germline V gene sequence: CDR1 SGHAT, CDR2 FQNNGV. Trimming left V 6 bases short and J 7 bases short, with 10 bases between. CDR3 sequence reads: CASRSGSEQYF. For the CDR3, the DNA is TGTGCCAGCAGATCAGGGTCAGAGCAGTACTTC.

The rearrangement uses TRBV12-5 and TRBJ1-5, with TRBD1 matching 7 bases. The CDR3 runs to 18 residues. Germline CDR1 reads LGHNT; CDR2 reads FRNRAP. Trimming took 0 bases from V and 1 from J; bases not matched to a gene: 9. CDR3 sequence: CASGLVPTGVVSNQPQHF. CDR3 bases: TGTGCTAGTGGTTTGGTACCTACAGGGGTAGTCAGCAATCAGCCCCAGCATTTT.

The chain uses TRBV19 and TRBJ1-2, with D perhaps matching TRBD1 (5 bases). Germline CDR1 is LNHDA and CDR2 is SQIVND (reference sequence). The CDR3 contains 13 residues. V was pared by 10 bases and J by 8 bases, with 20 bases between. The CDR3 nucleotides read TGTGCCACCAGTAACGGGGGGTCCCAAGGCTACACCTTC. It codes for CATSNGGSQGYTF. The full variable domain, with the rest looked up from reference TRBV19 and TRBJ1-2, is DGGITQSPKYLFRKEGQNVTLSCEQNLNHDAMYWYRQDPGQGLRLIYYSQIVNDFQKGDIAEGYSVSREKKESFPLTVTSAQKNPTAFYLCATSNGGSQGYTFGSGTRLTVV.

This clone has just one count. CDR3 amino acids: CASSRVIGEANYGYTF. The CDR3 coding sequence is TGCGCCAGCAGCCGAGTCATAGGCGAGGCGAACTATGGCTACACCTTC. V gene TRBV4-1 combines with J gene TRBJ1-2; no clear D gene. CDR3 length equals 16 residues. Trimming removed 4 bases from V and 2 bases from J, with 17 bases in between. Germline CDR1 MGHRA, CDR2 YSYEKL.

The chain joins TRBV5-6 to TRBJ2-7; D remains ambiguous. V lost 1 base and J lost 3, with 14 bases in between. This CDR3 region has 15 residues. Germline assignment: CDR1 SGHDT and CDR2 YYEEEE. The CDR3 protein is CASSLRQTNDYEQYF. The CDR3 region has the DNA TGTGCCAGCAGCTTGCGGCAGACGAACGACTACGAGCAGTACTTC.

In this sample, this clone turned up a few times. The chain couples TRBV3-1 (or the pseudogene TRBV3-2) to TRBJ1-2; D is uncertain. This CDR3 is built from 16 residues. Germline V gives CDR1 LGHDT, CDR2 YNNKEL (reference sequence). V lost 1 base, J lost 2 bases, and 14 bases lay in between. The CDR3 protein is CASSQVDQFINYGYTF. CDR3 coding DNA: TGTGCCAGCAGCCAAGTCGACCAGTTTATCAACTATGGCTACACCTTC.

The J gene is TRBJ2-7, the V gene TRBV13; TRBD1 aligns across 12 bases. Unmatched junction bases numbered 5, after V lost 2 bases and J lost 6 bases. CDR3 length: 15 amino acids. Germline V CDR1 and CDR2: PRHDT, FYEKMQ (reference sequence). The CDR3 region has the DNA TGTGCCAGCAGCTTACCGGGACAGGGGGCAAGCGAGCAGTACTTC. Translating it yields CASSLPGQGASEQYF.

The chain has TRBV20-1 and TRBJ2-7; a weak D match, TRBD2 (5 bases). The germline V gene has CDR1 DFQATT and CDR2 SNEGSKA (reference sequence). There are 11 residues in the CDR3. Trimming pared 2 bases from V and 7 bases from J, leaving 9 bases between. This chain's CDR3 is CSARTAGEQYF. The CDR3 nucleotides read TGCAGTGCTAGAACTGCGGGTGAGCAGTACTTC.

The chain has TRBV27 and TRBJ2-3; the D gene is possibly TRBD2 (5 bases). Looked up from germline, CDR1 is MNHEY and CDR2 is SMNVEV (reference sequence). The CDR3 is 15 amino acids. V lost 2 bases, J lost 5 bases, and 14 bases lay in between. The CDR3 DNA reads TGTGCCAGCAGTTTAATGGGAGACCGGGGAGATACGCAGTATTTT. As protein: CASSLMGDRGDTQYF.

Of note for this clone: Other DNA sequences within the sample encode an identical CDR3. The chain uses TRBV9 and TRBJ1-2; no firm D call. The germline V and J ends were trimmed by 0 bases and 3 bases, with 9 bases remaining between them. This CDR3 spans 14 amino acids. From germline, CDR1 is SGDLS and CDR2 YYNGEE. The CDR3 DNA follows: TGTGCCAGCAGCGTAGAGGGAAGAGACTATGGCTACACCTTC. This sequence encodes CASSVEGRDYGYTF.

This chain's CDR3 is CASSPGGTPHYGYTF. The CDR3 DNA reads TGTGCCAGCAGCCCCGGGGGGACTCCTCACTATGGCTACACCTTC. J is TRBJ1-2 and V is TRBV9, with D possibly matching TRBD1 (5 bases). V gave up 4 bases and J gave up 3 bases, with 16 bases separating them. Germline-derived CDR1 and CDR2 are SGDLS and YYNGEE. The CDR3 consists of 15 residues.

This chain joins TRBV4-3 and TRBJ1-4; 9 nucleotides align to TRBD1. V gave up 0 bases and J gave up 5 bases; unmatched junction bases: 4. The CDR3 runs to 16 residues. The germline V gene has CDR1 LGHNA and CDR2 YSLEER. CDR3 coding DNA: TGCGCCAGCAGCCAAGATCGAACAGGGGGCAATGAAAAACTGTTTTTT. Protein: CASSQDRTGGNEKLFF.

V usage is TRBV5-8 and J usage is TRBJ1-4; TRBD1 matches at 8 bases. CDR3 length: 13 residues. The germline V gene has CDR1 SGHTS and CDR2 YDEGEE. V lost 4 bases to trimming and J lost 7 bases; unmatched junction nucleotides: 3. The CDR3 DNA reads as TGTGCCAGCAGCCGCACAGGGGGTGAAAAACTGTTTTTT. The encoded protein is CASSRTGGEKLFF.

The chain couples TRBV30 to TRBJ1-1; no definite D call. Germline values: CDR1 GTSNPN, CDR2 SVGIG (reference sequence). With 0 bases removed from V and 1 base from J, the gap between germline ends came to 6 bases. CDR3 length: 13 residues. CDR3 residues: CAWSVGQNTEAFF. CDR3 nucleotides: TGTGCCTGGAGTGTAGGGCAGAACACTGAAGCTTTCTTT. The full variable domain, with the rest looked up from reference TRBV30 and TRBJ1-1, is SQTIHQWPATLVQPVGSPLSLECTVEGTSNPNLYWYRQAAGRGLQLLFYSVGIGQISSEVPQNLSASRPQDRQFILSSKKLLLSDSGFYLCAWSVGQNTEAFFGQGTRLTVV.

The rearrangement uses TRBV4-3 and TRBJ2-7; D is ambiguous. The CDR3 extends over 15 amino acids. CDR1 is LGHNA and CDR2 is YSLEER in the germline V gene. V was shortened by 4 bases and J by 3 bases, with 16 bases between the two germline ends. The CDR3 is CASSPRATENYEQYF. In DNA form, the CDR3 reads TGCGCCAGCAGCCCCCGGGCCACAGAAAACTACGAGCAGTACTTC.

CDR3 residues: CASSGSSAGGGYTF. DNA for the CDR3: TGTGCCAGCAGTGGGAGCAGCGCCGGGGGGGGCTACACCTTC. V and J are TRBV2 and TRBJ1-2; the D gene is possibly TRBD1 (5 bases). The V and J ends lost 4 bases and 8 bases respectively, with 17 bases between them. Germline V lookup: CDR1 SNHLY, CDR2 FYNNEI. CDR3 length: 14 residues.

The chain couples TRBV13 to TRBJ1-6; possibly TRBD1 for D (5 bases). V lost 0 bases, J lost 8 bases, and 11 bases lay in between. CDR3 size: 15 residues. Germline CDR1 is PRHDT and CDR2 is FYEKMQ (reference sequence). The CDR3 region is CASSLGVGVDSPLHF. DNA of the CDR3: TGTGCCAGCAGCTTAGGTGTAGGGGTTGATTCACCCCTCCACTTT.

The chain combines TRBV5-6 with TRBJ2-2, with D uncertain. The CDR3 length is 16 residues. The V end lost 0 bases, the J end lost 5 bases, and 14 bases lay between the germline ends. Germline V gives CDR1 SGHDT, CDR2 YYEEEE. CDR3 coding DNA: TGTGCCAGCAGCTTGGGGGGTACCTTGGGTACCGGGGAGCTGTTTTTT. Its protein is CASSLGGTLGTGELFF.

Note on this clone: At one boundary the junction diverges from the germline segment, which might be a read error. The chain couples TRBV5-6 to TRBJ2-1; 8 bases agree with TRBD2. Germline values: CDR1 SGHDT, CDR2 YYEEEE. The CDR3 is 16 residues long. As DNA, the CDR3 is TGTGCCGGCAGCCCATTCCAAGCGGGGGTTTACAATGAGCAGTTCTTC. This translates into CAGSPFQAGVYNEQFF.